This TCR beta chain originates from a study of breast tumors, draining lymph nodes, adjacent tissues. Germline V gene sequence: CDR1 SGHVS, CDR2 FNYEAQ. The J segment lost 1 base and the V segment lost 4 bases, leaving 1 base of the junction unmatched. This CDR3 spans 16 amino acids. Each CDR3 protein gets one entry after TCRdb re-called the multiplex PCR reads with MiXCR. In the table there are roughly 21,000 distinct CDR3 sequences, 50% of which are singletons. Study-wide results and limits: Luminal-like breast cancer showed significantly greater tumor-nontumor repertoire similarity than basal-like breast cancer did. Tumor TCR diversity was below lymph nodes but above nontumor tissue. That most tumor T cells come from lymph nodes remained unproven. Findings are consistent with lymph node origin and intratumoral expansion of most tumor T cells.

This clonotype was observed at least ten times. The antigen remains unidentified. This sequence was found in a female donor with breast cancer. Some clones in this sample may be carry-over from other donors' samples. Sequences were obtained from breast tumor tissue. This chain links TRBV7-6 with TRBJ2-3, with 14 nucleotides matching TRBD2. This CDR3 reads CASSWGLAGGTDTQYF. The CDR3 DNA reads as TGTGCCAGCAGCTGGGGACTAGCGGGAGGCACAGATACGCAGTATTTT.